What follows is one T cell receptor (beta chain) and its context. Its antigen is not identified. The sample comes from a study of monozygotic twins with inflammatory bowel disease. CDR1 is LGHNA and CDR2 is YNFKEQ in the germline V gene. The CDR3 length is 15 residues. The study, taken as a whole, reports: No detectable difference in repertoire similarity separated concordant from discordant twins, possibly as a result of limited power. Sharing of clonotypes with others was lower in IBD patients than in healthy twins, and this was especially so with disease activity.

TCRdb reanalyzed the 5' RACE reads and collapses them to one entry per CDR3 protein, without DNA. This sample's clone table lists about 330,000 distinct CDR3 sequences. The J gene is TRBJ2-7, the V gene TRBV4-2; TCRdb reports TRBD1, a call that lacks DNA to check it against. This receptor was obtained from a human donor with ulcerative colitis or Crohn's disease, or a healthy co-twin of an affected twin (not recorded which). Sequenced material: blood. The CDR3: CASSQDLTQGYEQYF.